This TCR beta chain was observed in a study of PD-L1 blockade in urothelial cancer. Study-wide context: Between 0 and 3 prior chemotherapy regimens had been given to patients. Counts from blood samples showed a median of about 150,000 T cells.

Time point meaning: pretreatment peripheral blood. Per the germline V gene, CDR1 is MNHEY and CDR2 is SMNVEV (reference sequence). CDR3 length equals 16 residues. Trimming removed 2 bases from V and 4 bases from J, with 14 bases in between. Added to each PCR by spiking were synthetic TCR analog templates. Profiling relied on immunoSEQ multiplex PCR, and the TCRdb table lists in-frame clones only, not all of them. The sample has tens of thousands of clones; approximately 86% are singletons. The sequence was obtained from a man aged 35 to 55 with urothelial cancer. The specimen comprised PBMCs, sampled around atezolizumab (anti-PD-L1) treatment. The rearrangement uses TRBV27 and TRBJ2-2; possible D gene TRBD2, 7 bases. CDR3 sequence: CASSLRRRGGTGELFF. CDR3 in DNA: TGTGCCAGCAGTTTAAGAAGGAGGGGGGGCACCGGGGAGCTGTTTTTT.